The following is a T cell receptor beta chain sequence with its context. This record comes from a study of blood T cell repertoires in COVID-19. Libraries were prepared by immunoSEQ multiplex PCR; TCRdb keeps only in-frame clonotypes and omits some of them. The table has about 220,000 clones, more than 75% seen once; the top ten hold roughly 13%. CDR1 and CDR2 (germline): SGDLS, YYNGEE. With V trimmed by 0 bases and J by 4 bases, 7 bases remained unmatched. CDR3 length equals 17 residues. Specimen: peripheral blood. The TCR sequence derives from a human donor in a cohort sampled during active COVID-19. The V call is TRBV9, the J call TRBJ2-5; 12 positions agree with TRBD2. The CDR3 nucleotides are TGTGCCAGCAGCGTAGGGCCTAGCGGGGGGGACCGAGAGACCCAGTACTTC. Translating it yields CASSVGPSGGDRETQYF. The full variable domain, with the rest looked up from reference TRBV9 and TRBJ2-5, is DSGVTQTPKHLITATGQRVTLRCSPRSGDLSVYWYQQSLDQGLQFLIQYYNGEERAKGNILERFSAQQFPDLHSELNLSSLELGDSALYFCASSVGPSGGDRETQYFGPGTRLLVL.